This passage covers 2 T cell receptor beta chains from one sample sequenced in a study of blood T cell repertoires in COVID-19. Measured with immunoSEQ multiplex PCR; TCRdb has only the in-frame clones, and not every one. The sample holds fewer than 450,000 clones, 87% seen once. The sequenced material came from peripheral blood. The source is a woman in her forties or fifties with COVID-19, enrolled during active disease.

The rearrangement joins TRBV9 to TRBJ2-1; D is unresolved. The CDR3 is 14 amino acids. V dropped 4 bases and J dropped 7 bases, with 15 bases sitting between them. Germline CDR1 and CDR2: SGDLS and YYNGEE. The CDR3 is CASSPRVHPNEQFF. The CDR3 DNA is TGTGCCAGCAGCCCTCGCGTCCACCCGAATGAGCAGTTCTTC.

V usage is TRBV6-5 and J usage is TRBJ2-5; 9 bases agree with TRBD2. V was pared by 4 bases and J by 7 bases, with 10 bases of the junction left unmatched. The CDR3 totals 15 residues. Germline CDR1 and CDR2: MNHEY and SVGAGI. For the CDR3, the DNA is TGTGCCAGCAGTTCGGGGACTAGCTTCGCAGGGACCCAGTACTTC. Translating it yields CASSSGTSFAGTQYF.